This TCR beta chain was found in a study of CD8+ T cells in alopecia areata. At the level of the study: Oral tofacitinib, 5 to 10 mg twice daily, was given in an open-label trial. Study-wide results and caveats: Shared TCR sequences were less clear between patients than in mice, possibly partly from HLA diversity. Tofacitinib significantly decreased scalp clonality and expanded CD8+ clones among top 100. Clonality was higher in lesional than normal scalp, especially in alopecia totalis/universalis.

About this clone itself: Its cognate antigen is unknown.

The sample's treatment: oral pan-JAK inhibitor, 5-10 mg twice daily. Extracted RNA was reverse transcribed, and the resulting cDNA served as sequencing template. Some clones are missing from TCRdb's copy, which holds only in-frame ones; the method was immunoSEQ multiplex PCR. The table records over 80,000 clones, roughly 45% of them present only once. Germline V CDR1 and CDR2: SGDLS, YYNGEE. This CDR3 comprises 16 residues. V lost 0 bases and J lost 2, with 13 bases in between. This material consisted of CD8+ T cells sorted from blood, taken at week 24, from a patient treated with tofacitinib. The TCR was taken from a human donor with alopecia areata. The chain joins TRBV9 to TRBJ2-3; unclear D gene. CDR3 residues: CASSVEAPHFTDTQYF. The DNA for the CDR3 is TGTGCCAGCAGCGTAGAAGCCCCCCACTTCACAGATACGCAGTATTTT.